This TCR beta chain stems from a study of glioma-infiltrating T cells. Study-wide findings and caveats: Very few CDR3 sequences were shared between tissue and blood. Gliomas, especially low-grade, showed above-expected tissue-blood divergence; non-neoplastic patients showed below.

A note on this clonotype: Its specificity is unknown.

J lost 5 bases, V lost 3 bases, and 4 bases had no gene match. Germline assignment: CDR1 DFQATT and CDR2 SNEGSKA (reference sequence). The CDR3 contains 15 residues. Using RNA template, CDR3s of TCR alpha and beta were amplified with iRepertoire arm-PCR. Tissue mRNA or PBMC total RNA, roughly 85-450 ng, went into one-step reverse transcription and amplification. TCRdb analysed the multiplex PCR reads with MiXCR anew, one entry per CDR3 protein. The profile covers more than 110,000 distinct CDR3 sequences, with roughly two fifths appearing a single time and 15% to 25% taken by the ten largest. The receptor's source is a human donor with low-grade glioma or glioblastoma, undergoing nonglioma brain surgery, or in good health (not recorded which). The chain uses TRBV20-1 and TRBJ2-3; TRBD2 matches at 14 bases. The sample taken for sequencing was glioma tissue, nonneoplastic brain tissue, or PBMCs (not recorded which). The CDR3 coding sequence is TGCAGTGCTAGTGGGACTAGCGGGGGAGGAGATACGCAGTATTTT. Amino acids: CSASGTSGGGDTQYF.